The 26 T cell receptor beta chains below all came from one sample that was sequenced in a study of T-cell reconstitution after alpha-beta-depleted transplantation in children. Construction of the TCRbeta library involved unique molecular identifiers. TCRdb re-derived calls from the PCR reads in MiXCR, one entry per CDR3 protein. The table has around 600,000 distinct CDR3 sequences, about 15% seen once. This specimen was PBMCs from the stem cell graft donor, taken from the stem cell graft. All receptors come from a human donor who donated a stem cell graft to a child with acute myeloid leukemia.

V and J are TRBV15 and TRBJ1-2; D perhaps matches TRBD1 (6 bases). CDR3 length: 15 amino acids. CDR1 LNHNV and CDR2 YYDKDF come from the germline V gene (reference sequence). V lost 5 bases, J lost 4 bases, and 17 bases lay in between. The CDR3 loop reads CATSSAMDSFYGYTF. The CDR3 DNA reads TGTGCCACCAGCTCCGCTATGGACAGTTTCTATGGCTACACCTTC.

Comment on this clonotype: This may stem from a read error, because a much larger clone lies one nucleotide away. Since no conserved phenylalanine or tryptophan closes the CDR3, a read error is the likely cause. The chain uses TRBV20-1 and TRBJ2-1; TRBD2 is a possible D gene (7 bases). Germline lookup yields CDR1 DFQATT and CDR2 SNEGSKA (reference sequence). The CDR3 loop spans 13 amino acids. With 7 bases removed from V and 13 bases from J, the gap between germline ends came to 23 bases. The CDR3 loop reads CSVTAGAESGQFL. The DNA for the CDR3 is TGCAGTGTTACTGCGGGGGCGGAGTCGGGTCAGTTCCTC.

This clonotype has just a few counts. The V gene is TRBV5-1, the J gene TRBJ1-1, with TRBD1 matching over 7 bases. V was pared by 3 bases and J by 1 base, with 6 bases of the junction left unmatched. The germline CDR1 and CDR2 sequences are SGHRS and YFSETQ. This CDR3 has 15 residues. The CDR3 sequence: CASSSMGTENTEAFF. CDR3 bases: TGCGCCAGCAGCTCCATGGGGACAGAGAACACTGAAGCTTTCTTT.

This clonotype has a handful of counts. CDR3 nucleotides: TGCAGTGCTAGCGCGGGAGGGTACAGCTATGCTTCACCCCTCCACTTT. The encoded protein is CSASAGGYSYASPLHF. The chain has TRBV20-1 and TRBJ1-6; D not certain. V was trimmed by 3 bases and J by 9 bases, leaving 21 bases between them. The CDR3 is 16 amino acids. In germline, CDR1 is DFQATT, CDR2 SNEGSKA (reference sequence).

The genes are TRBV6-2 or TRBV6-3 and TRBJ1-5; D is undetermined. CDR3 size: 13 residues. CDR1 and CDR2 from the germline V gene are MNHEY and SVGEGT. V shed 0 bases and J shed 5 bases, with 5 bases lying between them. The DNA for the CDR3 is TGTGCCAGCAGTTACTCGACGGATCAGCCCCAGCATTTT. Translation gives CASSYSTDQPQHF.

This clonotype has just a few counts. This chain links TRBV24-1 with TRBJ1-5; 8 bases agree with TRBD1. This CDR3 spans 14 amino acids. CDR1 is KGHDR and CDR2 is SFDVKD in the germline V gene. V shed 9 bases and J 6 bases; nucleotides not matched to a gene: 9. The CDR3 is CATADRALSQPQHF. Here the CDR3 DNA reads TGTGCCACCGCGGACAGGGCATTAAGTCAGCCCCAGCATTTT.

The chain employs TRBV4-2 and TRBJ2-2, with D uncertain. The V end was cut by 0 bases, the J end by 4 bases, with 15 bases between. CDR3 length equals 17 residues. Germline lookup yields CDR1 LGHNA and CDR2 YNFKEQ. DNA for the CDR3: TGTGCCAGCAGCCAAGAGGGTCTAGGTTTTCTCACCGGGGAGCTGTTTTTT. It is translated as CASSQEGLGFLTGELFF.

The sample holds a few counts of this clonotype. This sequence joins TRBV20-1 and TRBJ2-7; D is perhaps TRBD1 (5 bases). Between the trimmed V and J ends, which lost 0 bases and 6 bases, there was a span of 9 bases. CDR3 length: 12 residues. CDR1 and CDR2 from the germline V gene are DFQATT and SNEGSKA (reference sequence). The CDR3 nucleotides are TGCAGTGCTAGAGATGATGGGGCCGAGCAGTACTTC. The encoded protein is CSARDDGAEQYF.

This clonotype was seen more than once but under ten times. V and J are TRBV6-5 and TRBJ2-5; D might be TRBD2 (6 bases). The germline CDR1 and CDR2 sequences are MNHEY and SVGAGI. This CDR3 is 14 amino acids long. Trimming pared 0 bases from V and 1 base from J, leaving 6 bases between. Written as DNA, the CDR3 is TGTGCCAGCAGTTACTCGGGACTCCAAGAGACCCAGTACTTC. Amino acids: CASSYSGLQETQYF.

This clonotype has at least ten counts. CDR3: CASTQGVQYTEAFF. As DNA, the CDR3 is TGTGCCAGCACCCAAGGGGTACAGTACACTGAAGCTTTCTTT. This sequence joins TRBV6-1 and TRBJ1-1; maybe TRBD1 (5 bases). This CDR3 contains 14 residues. Germline loops: CDR1 MNHNS, CDR2 SASEGT. V was clipped by 7 bases and J by 3 bases, with 15 bases between them.

This clonotype was seen repeatedly, ten times or more. The chain carries TRBV29-1 and TRBJ2-1; D might be TRBD1 or TRBD2, each matching 5 bases. The CDR3 loop spans 13 amino acids. CDR1 and CDR2 from the germline V gene are SQVTM and ANQGSEA. CDR3 DNA: TGCAACGGGGCAGGGCCTCCCTACAATGAGCAGTTCTTC. Translated, it gives CNGAGPPYNEQFF.

The table lists this clonotype with many counts. The chain combines TRBV20-1 with TRBJ2-2, with no clear D. CDR1 and CDR2 (germline): DFQATT, SNEGSKA (reference sequence). Trimming stripped 6 bases from V and 0 bases from J, with 11 bases between. This CDR3 has 14 amino acids. In DNA, the CDR3 is TGCAGTGCGGAAGAGAACGCGAACACCGGGGAGCTGTTTTTT. Its translation is CSAEENANTGELFF.

The V call is TRBV20-1, the J call TRBJ2-7, with 8 bases matching TRBD2. Trimming cost V 0 bases and J 4 bases; bases outside gene matches: 20. Germline assignment: CDR1 DFQATT and CDR2 SNEGSKA (reference sequence). The CDR3 sequence is 19 residues long. CDR3 nucleotides: TGCAGTGCTAGAGATCGAGTGGGGCCGGGGGGGCAGACAACTTACGAGCAGTACTTC. It specifies CSARDRVGPGGQTTYEQYF.

This clonotype showed up just a few times. J is TRBJ2-2 and V is TRBV12-3 or TRBV12-4; weak D call: TRBD2 (5 bases). CDR3 length: 15 amino acids. V dropped 6 bases and J dropped 0 bases, with 11 bases sitting between them. For the CDR3, the DNA is TGTGCCAGCAGCCCGGACTTATCGAACACCGGGGAGCTGTTTTTT. The encoded protein is CASSPDLSNTGELFF.

CDR3 nucleotide sequence: TGTGCCAGCAGCCAAGATCAGTGGAGATCCCAGCATTTT. It specifies CASSQDQWRSQHF. V is TRBV3-1 and J is TRBJ1-5; D not resolved. This CDR3 spans 13 amino acids. The V end was cut by 0 bases, the J end by 11 bases, with 11 bases between. Germline assignment: CDR1 LGHDT and CDR2 YNNKEL (reference sequence). Combining the CDR3 with reference TRBV3-1 and TRBJ1-5 gives the whole variable domain DTAVSQTPKYLVTQMGNDKSIKCEQNLGHDTMYWYKQDSKKFLKIMFSYNNKELIINETVPNRFSPKSPDKAHLNLHINSLELGDSAVYFCASSQDQWRSQHFGDGTRLSIL.

This clonotype was recorded many times. The rearrangement links TRBV20-1 to TRBJ2-3; 10 bases agree with TRBD2. From germline, CDR1 is DFQATT and CDR2 SNEGSKA (reference sequence). The length of the CDR3 is 15 residues. After removal of 3 bases from V and 0 bases from J, the junction contained 3 bases not matched to a gene. Here the CDR3 reads CSASRTSGSTDTQYF. CDR3 coding DNA: TGCAGTGCTAGCCGGACTAGCGGTAGCACAGATACGCAGTATTTT.

Ten or more counts support this clonotype. This chain uses TRBV20-1 with TRBJ2-7, with D unresolved. V lost 6 bases to trimming and J lost 3 bases, with 9 bases between them. The germline CDR1 and CDR2 sequences are DFQATT and SNEGSKA (reference sequence). CDR3 length equals 11 residues. The CDR3 protein is CSAIRGYEQYF. CDR3 nucleotide sequence: TGCAGTGCCATTAGAGGCTACGAGCAGTACTTC.

There are a few counts of this clonotype. J is TRBJ2-7 and V is TRBV9; D possibly matches TRBD1 or TRBD2 (6 bases each). This CDR3 is 15 amino acids long. Trimming left V 0 bases short and J 3 bases short, with 13 bases between. Germline V gene lookup returns CDR1 SGDLS and CDR2 YYNGEE. CDR3 region: CASSVGLGGGYEQYF. DNA for the CDR3: TGTGCCAGCAGCGTAGGTTTGGGGGGCGGCTACGAGCAGTACTTC.

The rearrangement uses TRBV5-5 and TRBJ2-3; D call uncertain. Looked up from germline, CDR1 is SGHKS and CDR2 is YYEKEE (reference sequence). CDR3 length equals 13 residues. Trimming removed 0 bases from V and 6 bases from J, with 8 bases in between. Here the CDR3 reads CASSLGTADTQYF. In nucleotides, the CDR3 is TGTGCCAGCAGCTTGGGAACGGCGGATACGCAGTATTTT.

This clonotype was seen at least ten times. The CDR3 sequence: CASSLGGTTTGELFF. CDR3 coding DNA: TGTGCCAGCAGCTTAGGAGGGACCACAACCGGGGAGCTGTTTTTT. The chain employs TRBV5-5 and TRBJ2-2; tentative D call: TRBD2 (6 bases). Germline V gene sequence: CDR1 SGHKS, CDR2 YYEKEE (reference sequence). Trimming pared 2 bases from V and 5 bases from J, leaving 13 bases between. The CDR3 covers 15 residues. Full variable domain (outside the CDR3, taken from reference TRBV5-5 and TRBJ2-2): DAGVTQSPTHLIKTRGQQVTLRCSPISGHKSVSWYQQVLGQGPQFIFQYYEKEERGRGNFPDRFSARQFPNYSSELNVNALLLGDSALYLCASSLGGTTTGELFFGEGSRLTVL.

This clonotype showed up many times. The genes are TRBV29-1 and TRBJ2-2; TRBD1 might be the D (5 bases). This CDR3 is built from 12 residues. V lost 7 bases to trimming and J lost 3 bases, with 9 bases between them. Germline lookup yields CDR1 SQVTM and CDR2 ANQGSEA. The CDR3 nucleotides are TGCAGCGCAGGGTCGGACACCGGGGAGCTGTTTTTT. Translation: CSAGSDTGELFF.

The chain recombines TRBV2 with TRBJ1-1; D possibly corresponds to TRBD1 (6 bases). The CDR3 loop spans 14 amino acids. V dropped 6 bases and J dropped 0 bases, with 11 bases sitting between them. The germline CDR1 and CDR2 sequences are SNHLY and FYNNEI. The CDR3 DNA reads as TGTGCCAGCAGGGCACAGGGTTTGAACACTGAAGCTTTCTTT. This encodes CASRAQGLNTEAFF.

The chain combines TRBV25-1 with TRBJ2-2; D is ambiguous. The germline CDR1 and CDR2 sequences are MGHDK and SYGVNS. The CDR3 contains 11 residues. Trimming cost V 5 bases and J 6 bases, with 4 bases left between them. The CDR3: CASSTAGELFF. In DNA, the CDR3 is TGTGCCAGCAGTACAGCCGGGGAGCTGTTTTTT.

The rearrangement joins TRBV2 to TRBJ1-2; D not resolved. The CDR3 is 12 residues long. The V end was cut by 10 bases, the J end by 8 bases, with 17 bases between. Germline lookup yields CDR1 SNHLY and CDR2 FYNNEI. DNA for the CDR3: TGTGCCATGGGAGATGGAACCGGCGGCTACACCTTC. Its translation: CAMGDGTGGYTF.

Only a few counts were recorded for this clonotype. This chain joins TRBV11-2 and TRBJ2-1; D not certain. Germline assignment: CDR1 SGHAT and CDR2 FQNNGV. The CDR3 loop spans 13 amino acids. V shed 5 bases and J shed 2 bases, with 7 bases lying between them. CDR3 residues: CASSKGTYNEQFF. DNA of the CDR3: TGTGCCAGCAGCAAGGGAACCTACAATGAGCAGTTCTTC.

A word on this clonotype: The junction departs from the called germline gene at one end, perhaps through a read error. J is TRBJ1-5 and V is TRBV27, with 9 positions matching TRBD1. Germline values: CDR1 MNHEY, CDR2 SMNVEV (reference sequence). The CDR3 runs to 18 residues. CDR3 coding DNA: TGTGCCAGCAGTTACCTTTTACTCGGGACAGGGCGCAAACAGCCCCAGCATTTT. Encoded protein: CASSYLLLGTGRKQPQHF.